The 29 T cell receptor beta chains below come from one sample, sequenced in a study of blood T cell repertoires in COVID-19. The method was immunoSEQ multiplex PCR; TCRdb's version includes in-frame clones alone and lacks a portion of them. The data contain about 360,000 clones, approximately 86% of them singletons. Sequencing was carried out using peripheral blood. Source of these receptors: a human donor in a cohort sampled during active COVID-19.

The J gene is TRBJ2-3, the V gene TRBV19, with 7 positions matching TRBD2. Per germline, CDR1 LNHDA and CDR2 SQIVND (reference sequence). The CDR3 sequence is 16 residues long. V dropped 5 bases and J dropped 2; count of bases not matched to a gene: 10. CDR3 bases: TGTGCCAGTAGTCCTGTAGGCGGGAGTACCACAGATACGCAGTATTTT. It specifies CASSPVGGSTTDTQYF.

The table lists this clone with a count of one. The genes are TRBV29-1 and TRBJ2-5, with 9 bases that match TRBD2. Germline assignment: CDR1 SQVTM and CDR2 ANQGSEA. The CDR3 contains 12 residues. The J segment lost 5 bases and the V segment lost 6 bases, leaving 4 bases of the junction unmatched. CDR3 in amino acids: CSVLAGEETQYF. Here the CDR3 DNA reads TGCAGCGTCTTAGCGGGAGAGGAGACCCAGTACTTC.

The V call is TRBV5-4, the J call TRBJ2-3, with TRBD2 identical over 7 bases. This CDR3 contains 16 residues. J lost 1 base, V lost 4 bases, and 9 bases had no gene match. Germline V gene data show CDR1 as SGHNT and CDR2 as YYREEE (reference sequence). CDR3 residues: CASSPAGLAGTDTQYF. CDR3 nucleotide sequence: TGTGCCAGCAGCCCAGCCGGCCTAGCGGGCACAGATACGCAGTATTTT.

The V call is TRBV21-1, the J call TRBJ1-5; TRBD1, the table's D call, lacks a check against the DNA. TRBV21-1 is tagged as a pseudogene. This CDR3 region has 15 residues. CDR3 sequence: CASSKESQGNQPQHF. The CDR3 nucleotides are TGTGCCAGCAGCAAAGAGAGCCAGGGCAATCAGCCCCAGCATTTT.

The chain has TRBV2 and TRBJ1-1; 8 nucleotides line up with TRBD1. The CDR3 consists of 13 residues. Germline assignment: CDR1 SNHLY and CDR2 FYNNEI. V trimming: 8 bases; J trimming: 0 bases; junction bases outside the gene matches: 2. The CDR3 region is CASGQGMNTEAFF. The CDR3 DNA follows: TGTGCCAGCGGACAGGGAATGAACACTGAAGCTTTCTTT.

The gene calls are TRBV9 and TRBJ2-7; 7 nucleotides line up with TRBD2. CDR1 is SGDLS and CDR2 is YYNGEE in the germline V gene. Trimming cost V 2 bases and J 1 base; bases outside gene matches: 3. The CDR3 runs 14 residues. CDR3 nucleotide sequence: TGTGCCAGCAGCGTCGGACTAGAATCCTACGAGCAGTACTTC. Residues: CASSVGLESYEQYF.

This clone showed up just once. The chain employs TRBV19 and TRBJ1-5; D gene unclear. This CDR3 has 12 residues. Deletions cut 3 bases from V and 8 bases from J, with 8 bases between. CDR1 and CDR2 from the germline V gene are LNHDA and SQIVND (reference sequence). CDR3 nucleotide sequence: TGTGCCAGTAGTATCGGGGTGGAGCCCCAGCATTTT. Residues: CASSIGVEPQHF.

The genes are TRBV12-3 or TRBV12-4 and TRBJ1-6; D might be TRBD1 (5 bases). The CDR3 runs to 13 residues. V was clipped by 8 bases and J by 9 bases, with 14 bases between them. The CDR3 nucleotides read TGTGCCAGCGCGGGGCTCTACCCTTCACCCCTCCACTTT. Translation gives CASAGLYPSPLHF.

The CDR3 region is CASSLVFTSGSPGNEQFF. Written as DNA, the CDR3 is TGCGCCAGCAGCTTGGTATTTACTAGCGGGAGTCCGGGTAATGAGCAGTTCTTC. V gene TRBV5-1 combines with J gene TRBJ2-1, with TRBD2 matching 11 bases. After removal of 0 bases from V and 7 bases from J, the junction contained 12 bases not matched to a gene. Germline values: CDR1 SGHRS, CDR2 YFSETQ. This CDR3 has 18 residues.

This chain uses TRBV24-1 with TRBJ1-5; a weak D match, TRBD1 (5 bases). Germline V gene sequence: CDR1 KGHDR, CDR2 SFDVKD. The CDR3 sequence is 15 residues long. V was trimmed by 3 bases and J by 0 bases, leaving 8 bases between them. The CDR3 here is CATSDITGSNQPQHF. The CDR3 nucleotides are TGTGCCACCAGTGATATAACAGGTAGCAATCAGCCCCAGCATTTT.

The rearrangement joins TRBV6-6 to TRBJ2-3; TRBD1 aligns across 7 bases. Germline CDR1 and CDR2: MNHNY and SVGAGI (reference sequence). This CDR3 has 16 residues. The V segment lost 8 bases and the J segment 9 bases; nucleotides outside the gene matches: 20. The CDR3: CASSLGQNSHRGTQYF. The DNA for the CDR3 is TGTGCCAGCTCCCTGGGACAGAACTCACATAGGGGGACGCAGTATTTT.

J is TRBJ1-3 and V is TRBV10-3; 7 nucleotides align to TRBD1. Unmatched junction bases numbered 6, after V lost 6 bases and J lost 4 bases. CDR1 is ENHRY, CDR2 SYGVKD, per germline. The CDR3 is 14 residues long. CDR3 coding DNA: TGTGCCATCAGCTCGACAGGGTCAGGAAACACCATATATTTT. It yields the protein CAISSTGSGNTIYF.

The chain employs TRBV24-1 and TRBJ2-1; 11 bases map to TRBD2. Per germline, CDR1 KGHDR and CDR2 SFDVKD. CDR3 length: 15 residues. The V gene end was trimmed by 6 bases and the J gene end by 4 bases; junction bases not matched to a gene: 4. This CDR3 reads CATSKLAGDYNEQFF. CDR3 in DNA: TGTGCCACCAGTAAACTAGCGGGGGATTACAATGAGCAGTTCTTC.

V usage is TRBV4-2 and J usage is TRBJ2-5, with TRBD2 identical over 12 bases. This CDR3 comprises 16 residues. V was pared by 4 bases and J by 2 bases, with 5 bases of the junction left unmatched. Germline lookup yields CDR1 LGHNA and CDR2 YNFKEQ. Written as DNA, the CDR3 is TGTGCCAGCAGCCTACAACTAGCGGGGGGACAAGAGACCCAGTACTTC. Translating gives CASSLQLAGGQETQYF.

The rearrangement uses TRBV5-1 and TRBJ2-7, with D possibly matching TRBD1 (5 bases). Germline V lookup: CDR1 SGHRS, CDR2 YFSETQ. This CDR3 has 14 amino acids. Trimming left V 0 bases short and J 0 bases short, with 7 bases between. In DNA, the CDR3 is TGCGCCAGCAGCTTGGTGGGGCCCTCCTACGAGCAGTACTTC. It codes for CASSLVGPSYEQYF.

The chain combines TRBV5-6 with TRBJ2-5, with 8 bases matching TRBD2. Germline-derived CDR1 and CDR2 are SGHDT and YYEEEE. Trimming cost V 1 base and J 3 bases; bases outside gene matches: 8. The CDR3 is 16 amino acids. This CDR3 is CASSLLGLENEETQYF. The CDR3 DNA follows: TGTGCCAGCAGCTTGTTGGGACTAGAAAATGAAGAGACCCAGTACTTC.

The chain employs TRBV28 and TRBJ2-7, with a weak D call TRBD2 (6 bases). Germline V CDR1 and CDR2: MDHEN, SYDVKM. CDR3 length: 15 amino acids. The V end lost 2 bases, the J end lost 0 bases, and 11 bases lay between the germline ends. The CDR3 DNA sequence: TGTGCCAGCAGTTTAAACGCGGGAAACTCCTACGAGCAGTACTTC. It codes for CASSLNAGNSYEQYF.

This clone has just a few counts. The rearrangement joins TRBV28 to TRBJ2-7; D perhaps matches TRBD1 (6 bases). V lost 5 bases and J 3 bases, leaving 14 bases between the germline ends. The CDR3 is made up of 14 amino acids. CDR1 and CDR2 (germline): MDHEN, SYDVKM. CDR3 sequence (DNA): TGTGCCAGCAGTATCCAGGGGCAGATCTACGAGCAGTACTTC. Its translation: CASSIQGQIYEQYF.

V gene TRBV6-5 combines with J gene TRBJ2-1; D may be TRBD1 (5 bases). The CDR3 contains 14 residues. V lost 2 bases and J 6 bases, leaving 11 bases between the germline ends. CDR1 is MNHEY, CDR2 SVGAGI, per germline. The CDR3 coding sequence is TGTGCCAGCAGTTACACACAGGTGATCAATGAGCAGTTCTTC. It codes for CASSYTQVINEQFF.

This clone showed up just a few times. The gene calls are TRBV4-1 and TRBJ2-6, with a weak D call TRBD2 (5 bases). The V end was cut by 3 bases, the J end by 3 bases, with 21 bases between. The CDR3 totals 19 residues. Germline CDR1 and CDR2: MGHRA and YSYEKL. The CDR3 nucleotides read TGCGCCAGCAGCCAGTTGTTGTCCCCTACGGGGTTTGGGGCCAACGTCCTGACTTTC. Protein sequence: CASSQLLSPTGFGANVLTF.

The chain recombines TRBV20-1 with TRBJ2-5; D unclear. V gave up 6 bases and J gave up 3 bases, with 8 bases separating them. This CDR3 is 11 amino acids long. Germline V lookup: CDR1 DFQATT, CDR2 SNEGSKA (reference sequence). For the CDR3, the DNA is TGCAGTGCCGAGCTCAAAGAGACCCAGTACTTC. It yields the protein CSAELKETQYF.

The chain uses TRBV18 and TRBJ1-2; TRBD1 might be the D (6 bases). The CDR3 loop spans 15 amino acids. Trimming removed 2 bases from V and 0 bases from J, with 10 bases in between. Germline V gives CDR1 KGHSH, CDR2 LQKENI. CDR3 coding DNA: TGTGCCAGCTCACCATCAGGGGAAGCTAACTATGGCTACACCTTC. Translated, it gives CASSPSGEANYGYTF.

This chain links TRBV5-8 with TRBJ1-4; D gene uncertain. Germline V gene sequence: CDR1 SGHTS, CDR2 YDEGEE. There are 16 residues in the CDR3. Trimming removed 4 bases at V and 2 bases at J, with 15 bases between. CDR3 residues: CASSLRPQRTNEKLFF. In DNA, the CDR3 is TGTGCCAGCAGCCTCCGACCCCAGCGCACTAATGAAAAACTGTTTTTT. Complete variable domain (other parts from reference TRBV5-8 and TRBJ1-4): EAGVTQSPTHLIKTRGQQATLRCSPISGHTSVYWYQQALGLGLQFLLWYDEGEERNRGNFPPRFSGRQFPNYSSELNVNALELEDSALYLCASSLRPQRTNEKLFFGSGTQLSVL.

The J gene is TRBJ1-1, the V gene TRBV28, with 8 nucleotides matching TRBD1. Germline lookup yields CDR1 MDHEN and CDR2 SYDVKM. Trimming took 9 bases from V and 4 from J; bases not matched to a gene: 7. This CDR3 has 13 residues. CDR3 nucleotides: TGTGCCAGTACAGGGGGGAGGTCCACTGAAGCTTTCTTT. The encoded protein is CASTGGRSTEAFF.

The V call is TRBV3-1 (or the pseudogene TRBV3-2), the J call TRBJ1-3; no clear D gene. Trimming shortened V by 1 base and J by 0 bases, and 7 bases separated the two germline ends. This CDR3 has 15 amino acids. Germline CDR1 reads LGHDT; CDR2 reads YNNKEL (reference sequence). CDR3: CASSQARFSGNTIYF. In DNA form, the CDR3 reads TGTGCCAGCAGCCAAGCCCGTTTCTCTGGAAACACCATATATTTT.

The chain is built from TRBV19 and TRBJ1-3; TRBD1 agrees at 8 bases. This CDR3 region has 14 residues. CDR1 is LNHDA, CDR2 SQIVND, per germline (reference sequence). The V segment lost 3 bases and the J segment 4 bases; nucleotides outside the gene matches: 2. The CDR3 loop reads CASSIRDRGNTIYF. The CDR3 coding sequence is TGTGCCAGTAGTATCCGGGACAGGGGAAACACCATATATTTT.

The genes are TRBV5-1 and TRBJ2-1; 12 bases are shared with TRBD2. The CDR3 totals 17 residues. CDR1 and CDR2 from the germline V gene are SGHRS and YFSETQ. Trimming removed 5 bases from V and 0 bases from J; junction bases left unmatched: 6. The CDR3 reads CASRPLAGGLSYNEQFF. As DNA, the CDR3 is TGCGCCAGCAGACCACTAGCGGGGGGCCTCTCCTACAATGAGCAGTTCTTC.

This clone was observed once. CDR3 nucleotides: TGTGCCAGCAGCTCCCCGGGTGAAGCTTTCTTT. The encoded protein is CASSSPGEAFF. The V gene is TRBV7-9, the J gene TRBJ1-1; D is unclear. V was cut by 4 bases and J by 7 bases, with 7 bases left in between. CDR1 is SEHNR, CDR2 FQNEAQ, per germline (reference sequence). The CDR3 is 11 residues long. Full variable domain (outside the CDR3, taken from reference TRBV7-9 and TRBJ1-1): DTGVSQNPRHKITKRGQNVTFRCDPISEHNRLYWYRQTLGQGPEFLTYFQNEAQLEKSRLLSDRFSAERPKGSFSTLEIQRTEQGDSAMYLCASSSPGEAFFGQGTRLTVV.

The genes are TRBV30 and TRBJ2-7; D gene unclear. V gave up 6 bases and J gave up 7 bases, with 13 bases separating them. Germline lookup yields CDR1 GTSNPN and CDR2 SVGIG (reference sequence). The CDR3 is 11 residues long. The chain's CDR3 is CACVMASEQYF. In DNA, the CDR3 is TGTGCCTGTGTCATGGCTTCAGAGCAGTACTTC. The entire variable domain, with the rest obtained from reference TRBV30 and TRBJ2-7, is as follows: SQTIHQWPATLVQPVGSPLSLECTVEGTSNPNLYWYRQAAGRGLQLLFYSVGIGQISSEVPQNLSASRPQDRQFILSSKKLLLSDSGFYLCACVMASEQYFGPGTRLTVT.